The present T cell receptor beta chain was sequenced within a study of blood T cell repertoires in COVID-19. Looking at the study overall: The origin of the acute and convalescent COVID-19 samples was the United States, Italy and Spain.

Germline CDR1 is SGHVS and CDR2 is FNYEAQ. V lost 2 bases, J lost 3 bases, and 12 bases lay in between. This CDR3 contains 15 residues. Source study methods: Estimation of nucleated cell counts was performed using reference gene primer amplification. TCRdb's table, derived via immunoSEQ multiplex PCR, lists solely in-frame clones and lacks some. That table gives V, J and clone size, and the DNA gave D and trimming. The sample has around 140,000 clones, 60% to 85% seen once. The sequence came from a woman aged 55-69 years with acute or convalescent COVID-19. The source material was peripheral blood. V usage is TRBV7-6 and J usage is TRBJ2-3; tentative D call: TRBD2 (5 bases). CDR3 residues: CASSLFGERTDTQYF. CDR3 sequence (DNA): TGTGCCAGCAGCTTATTCGGGGAGCGGACAGATACGCAGTATTTT.